The 4 T cell receptor beta chains listed next were all sequenced from one sample in a study of vaccination and CD4 T cells after COVID-19 (dated 2022 in TCRdb). Libraries were constructed by PCR. Sequencing relied on an Illumina iSeq 100. TCRdb handled the public reads itself, with Q25 trimming in fastp and clone calling in MiXCR, and kept productive beta chains. Each entry is one CDR3 protein sequence, shown with its most common DNA and genes. The sample has 15,000 to 20,000 distinct CDR3 sequences on record, 60% of them singletons. The ten top clones hold 1.1% of the sample. Specimen: CD4+ T cells from blood, collected after SARS-CoV-2 vaccination. These receptors all stem from a human donor who had recovered from COVID-19.

The V gene is TRBV28, the J gene TRBJ1-6, with 7 bases that match TRBD1. J lost 6 bases, V lost 7 bases, and 3 bases had no gene match. Germline lookup yields CDR1 MDHEN and CDR2 SYDVKM. The CDR3 loop spans 13 amino acids. The CDR3 nucleotides are TGTGCCAGCACGGGACAGCCTAATTCACCCCTCCACTTT. Its translation: CASTGQPNSPLHF.

This clonotype was observed a single time. The V gene is TRBV6-5, the J gene TRBJ2-1, with no clear D. Between the trimmed V and J ends, which lost 2 bases and 7 bases, there was a span of 9 bases. Per germline, CDR1 MNHEY and CDR2 SVGAGI. The length of the CDR3 is 13 residues. As DNA, the CDR3 is TGTGCCAGCAGTTACAGCCCCGATAATGAGCAGTTCTTC. It yields the protein CASSYSPDNEQFF.

A few counts support this clonotype. The chain couples TRBV24-1 to TRBJ1-5; TRBD1 might be the D (5 bases). Deletions cut 3 bases from V and 2 bases from J, with 10 bases between. The CDR3 spans 15 residues. Germline V gene lookup returns CDR1 KGHDR and CDR2 SFDVKD. The CDR3 DNA sequence: TGTGCCACCAGTGATCGTGGGGGGGGCAATCAGCCCCAGCATTTT. Its translation: CATSDRGGGNQPQHF.

V and J are TRBV20-1 and TRBJ2-2; 15 bases are shared with TRBD2. This CDR3 contains 17 residues. Germline loops: CDR1 DFQATT, CDR2 SNEGSKA (reference sequence). Germline trimming cut 7 bases from V and 1 base from J; bases unmatched to any gene: 7. CDR3 region: CSVVPGLAGGNTGELFF. The CDR3 nucleotides are TGCAGTGTCGTCCCGGGACTAGCGGGAGGGAACACCGGGGAGCTGTTTTTT.